This TCR beta chain comes out of a study of spatial heterogeneity in lung cancer. Looking at the study overall: Detection of beta-chain sequences consistently exceeded that of alpha-chain sequences.

Time point noted: sample taken at primary tumor resection. The approximately 69 donors had untreated early-stage non-small cell lung cancer. Tumor, nontumor lung or frozen PBMC supplied whole RNA that was sequenced unsorted. A distinct unique molecular identifier was carried by each TCR cDNA molecule. TCRdb reprocessed the 5' RACE reads via MiXCR and lists one record per CDR3 protein. Here the sample spans a few thousand distinct CDR3 sequences, roughly 7.7% being singletons. This material consisted of normal lung tissue next to the tumor, taken at surgery. The receptor was isolated from a male donor with early-stage non-small cell lung cancer.

The CDR3: CSVVTSGAYNEQFF. Written as DNA, the CDR3 is TGCAGCGTCGTGACTAGCGGGGCCTACAATGAGCAGTTCTTC. This sequence joins TRBV29-1 and TRBJ2-1, with 11 positions matching TRBD2. V gave up 6 bases and J gave up 2 bases; unmatched junction bases: 3. The CDR3 sequence is 14 residues long. Germline loops: CDR1 SQVTM, CDR2 ANQGSEA.